This entry lists 9 T cell receptor beta chains sequenced from one sample in a study of read filtering for tumor transcriptome and immune sequencing. Molecular barcoded adaptors covering alpha/delta and beta/gamma chains were used on roughly 370 ng RNA. One entry per CDR3 protein, called by TCRdb with MiXCR from the reads. The profile covers approximately 41,000 distinct CDR3 sequences, with roughly 13% appearing a single time and 30% taken by the ten largest. The sequencing input was a population of CD138-negative cells sorted from bone marrow. Receptors originate from a donor aged 40 or over with multiple myeloma.

Ten or more counts support this clonotype. The V gene is TRBV20-1, the J gene TRBJ2-3; D unclear. The CDR3 is 13 residues long. V was clipped by 0 bases and J by 4 bases, with 8 bases between them. From germline, CDR1 is DFQATT and CDR2 SNEGSKA (reference sequence). The CDR3 nucleotides read TGCAGTGCTAGAGATACGTGGGCAGATACGCAGTATTTT. The encoded protein is CSARDTWADTQYF.

A remark on this clonotype: One end of the junction varies from germline; a read error may be responsible. The chain joins TRBV4-3 to TRBJ2-1; 13 bases match TRBD2. The CDR3 extends over 13 amino acids. Germline V CDR1 and CDR2: LGHNA, YSLEER. The CDR3: CASGQAGTSGEFF. CDR3 DNA: TGCGCCAGCGGCCAAGCCGGGACTAGCGGGGAGTTCTTC.

At least ten counts were recorded for this clonotype. J is TRBJ1-1 and V is TRBV4-1; TRBD1 aligns across 7 bases. The CDR3 covers 14 residues. Looked up from germline, CDR1 is MGHRA and CDR2 is YSYEKL. V was pared by 4 bases and J by 7 bases, with 9 bases of the junction left unmatched. The CDR3 loop reads CASSLRQGRDEAFF. The CDR3 bases are TGCGCCAGCAGCCTTAGACAGGGTAGGGATGAAGCTTTCTTT.

As for this clonotype: This could be a read error, since a much larger clone is one nucleotide away. The chain employs TRBV6-6 and TRBJ2-7, with D uncertain. Trimming left V 6 bases short and J 6 bases short, with 12 bases between. This CDR3 contains 12 residues. Germline lookup yields CDR1 MNHNY and CDR2 SVGAGI (reference sequence). CDR3 nucleotides: TGTGCCAGCAGAACCATCGAACTCGAGCAGTACTTC. It codes for CASRTIELEQYF.

Of note for this clonotype: A read error is possible here, since a much larger clone lies one base away. As the CDR3 is not closed by the conserved phenylalanine or tryptophan, this likely results from a read error. The chain carries TRBV7-8 and TRBJ2-7; 11 bases match TRBD2. Germline V lookup: CDR1 SGHVS, CDR2 FQNEAQ. J lost 4 bases, V lost 4 bases, and 6 bases had no gene match. The CDR3 length is 15 residues. This CDR3 is CASSSVAGGSYEQYL. CDR3 bases: TGTGCCAGCAGCTCAGTAGCGGGAGGGTCGTACGAGCAGTACCTC.

This clonotype was detected many times. The V call is TRBV2, the J call TRBJ2-1; the D gene is possibly TRBD2 (6 bases). The CDR3 is 15 residues long. CDR1 is SNHLY and CDR2 is FYNNEI in the germline V gene. V was pared by 6 bases and J by 4 bases, with 16 bases between. CDR3 loop: CASSRDSGTYNEQFF. Here the CDR3 DNA reads TGTGCCAGCAGCCGGGACTCGGGGACTTACAATGAGCAGTTCTTC. Drawing the rest from reference TRBV2 and TRBJ2-1, the complete variable domain is EPEVTQTPSHQVTQMGQEVILRCVPISNHLYFYWYRQILGQKVEFLVSFYNNEISEKSEIFDDQFSVERPDGSNFTLKIRSTKLEDSAMYFCASSRDSGTYNEQFFGPGTRLTVL.

The V and J genes are TRBV30 and TRBJ2-7; tentative D call: TRBD1 (5 bases). The CDR3 sequence is 11 residues long. Trimming left V 1 base short and J 7 bases short, with 8 bases between. Germline CDR1 is GTSNPN and CDR2 is SVGIG (reference sequence). CDR3 protein: CAWSEGVEQYF. The CDR3 coding sequence is TGTGCCTGGAGTGAAGGGGTTGAGCAGTACTTC.

This clonotype was recorded at least ten times. The junction departs from the called germline gene at one end, perhaps through a read error. The chain employs TRBV29-1 and TRBJ2-5; possibly TRBD2 for D (5 bases). CDR1 is SQVTM, CDR2 ANQGSEA, per germline. The CDR3 sequence is 10 residues long. The CDR3 sequence is CNAGPETQYF. For the CDR3, the DNA is TGTAACGCGGGTCCCGAGACCCAGTACTTC. The full variable domain, with the rest looked up from reference TRBV29-1 and TRBJ2-5, is SAVISQKPSRDICQRGTSLTIQCQVDSQVTMMFWYRQQPGQSLTLIATANQGSEATYESGFVIDKFPISRPNLTFSTLTVSNMSPEDSSIYLCNAGPETQYFGPGTRLLVL.

There are many counts of this clonotype. The J gene is TRBJ1-2, the V gene TRBV20-1, with no clear D. Germline CDR1 reads DFQATT; CDR2 reads SNEGSKA (reference sequence). The V end lost 6 bases, the J end lost 5 bases, and 10 bases lay between the germline ends. CDR3 length: 11 residues. The DNA of the CDR3 is TGCAGTGCCGCCAACTTATATGGCTACACCTTC. Encoded protein: CSAANLYGYTF.